A selection of T cell receptor beta chains follows, all from one sample in a study of T cells after yellow fever vaccination. TCRdb independently ran MiXCR on the 5' RACE reads; one entry per CDR3 protein. This sample carries roughly 100,000 distinct CDR3 sequences, roughly 8.2% of them seen once, and the ten largest clones take over 15%. The source was CD8+ T cells not binding an NS4B(214-222) dextramer, sorted from PBMCs, collected approximately 16 days after the first yellow fever vaccination. The receptors were sampled from a man aged 18-30 years who received the YFV17D yellow fever vaccine. Each CDR3 is given with its conserved first and last residue. The D gene is left open where the match is weak. The size of a clone is reported for some rows only, either as once, few or many, or as a class for expanded clones.

TRBV24-1	12	TRBJ2-1	.	few	CATSDFYNEQFF	TGTGCCACCAGTGATTTCTACAATGAGCAGTTCTTC
TRBV27	13	TRBJ2-1	.	many	CASSLSVVNEQFF	TGTGCCAGCAGTTTATCGGTGGTAAATGAGCAGTTCTTC
TRBV28	14	TRBJ2-3	.	few	CASSFGQTTDTQYF	TGTGCCAGCAGCTTCGGGCAGACTACAGATACGCAGTATTTT
TRBV20-1	14	TRBJ2-3	TRBD1	many	CSADRVASTDTQYF	TGCAGTGCTGACAGGGTTGCAAGCACAGATACGCAGTATTTT
TRBV11-2	12	TRBJ2-1	.	.	CASRSTGNEQFF	TGTGCCAGCAGAAGTACGGGGAATGAGCAGTTCTTC
TRBV12-3/TRBV12-4	14	TRBJ2-5	.	many	CASSLVGEQETQYF	TGTGCCAGCAGTCTCGTCGGGGAGCAAGAGACCCAGTACTTC
TRBV6-2/TRBV6-3	12	TRBJ2-1	.	few	CASSYNVGPWFF	TGTGCCAGCAGTTACAACGTGGGCCCATGGTTCTTC
TRBV20-1	13	TRBJ2-1	.	once	CSASPRDRNEQFF	TGCAGTGCTTCCCCCAGGGATCGGAATGAGCAGTTCTTC
TRBV7-2	11	TRBJ2-7	.	.	CASSPGPAQYF	TGTGCCAGCAGCCCTGGCCCGGCGCAGTACTTC
TRBV6-5	11	TRBJ2-7	.	.	CASRVAGQQYF	TGTGCCAGCAGGGTCGCCGGGCAGCAGTACTTC
TRBV4-1	13	TRBJ2-1	.	few	CASSRPASPEQFF	TGCGCCAGCAGCCGACCTGCGAGTCCTGAGCAGTTCTTC
TRBV7-9	16	TRBJ2-3	TRBD1	few	CASSLPRDRTSDTQYF	TGTGCCAGCAGCTTACCCCGGGACAGGACCTCAGATACGCAGTATTTT
TRBV18	15	TRBJ2-1	.	.	CASSPAGARWDEQFF	TGTGCCAGCTCACCGGCAGGGGCTAGGTGGGATGAGCAGTTCTTC
TRBV5-1	14	TRBJ1-1	TRBD1	.	CASSLGQGPTEAFF	TGCGCCAGCAGCTTGGGACAGGGTCCGACTGAAGCTTTCTTT
TRBV5-1	15	TRBJ2-1	.	.	CASSLRHGFYNEQFF	TGCGCCAGCAGCCTTCGACACGGATTTTACAATGAGCAGTTCTTC
TRBV19	14	TRBJ1-6	TRBD1	.	CASSPQGINSPLHF	TGTGCCAGTAGTCCACAGGGGATTAATTCACCCCTCCACTTT
TRBV6-5	15	TRBJ2-1	TRBD2	few	CASSYSAGGAHEQFF	TGTGCCAGCAGTTACTCAGCGGGGGGAGCGCATGAGCAGTTCTTC
TRBV5-6	13	TRBJ1-1	.	.	CASSWGVAVEAFF	TGTGCCAGCAGCTGGGGTGTAGCGGTTGAAGCTTTCTTT
TRBV7-9	15	TRBJ1-1	.	.	CASSLSIGMNTEAFF	TGTGCCAGCAGCCTTTCAATAGGGATGAACACTGAAGCTTTCTTT
TRBV4-1	15	TRBJ2-7	.	few	CASSQEEGRSYEQYF	TGCGCCAGCAGCCAAGAGGAGGGCCGGTCCTACGAGCAGTACTTC
TRBV6-5	17	TRBJ2-7	TRBD2	few	CASSYGLAGGIGYEQYF	TGTGCCAGCAGTTACGGACTAGCGGGGGGTATAGGCTACGAGCAGTACTTC
TRBV7-6	15	TRBJ2-5	.	.	CASSPQDVPQETQYF	TGTGCCAGCAGCCCGCAGGACGTCCCGCAAGAGACCCAGTACTTC
TRBV29-1	16	TRBJ2-4	TRBD2	few	CSVEDSGGFSENIQYF	TGCAGCGTTGAAGATAGCGGGGGCTTCTCGGAAAACATTCAGTACTTC
TRBV11-3	17	TRBJ2-1	.	.	CAHPRLLARSTYNEQFF	TGTGCCCACCCCCGGTTGCTAGCTCGTTCTACCTACAATGAGCAGTTCTTC
TRBV7-9	16	TRBJ1-5	.	few	CASSLVGGIGNQPQHF	TGTGCCAGCAGCTTAGTTGGCGGGATTGGCAATCAGCCCCAGCATTTT
TRBV7-6	14	TRBJ1-2	.	.	CASSLTVGNYGYTF	TGTGCCAGCAGCTTGACGGTTGGTAACTATGGCTACACCTTC
TRBV5-6	14	TRBJ2-2	.	.	CASSLGSHTGELFF	TGTGCCAGCAGCCTCGGGTCCCACACCGGGGAGCTGTTTTTT
TRBV28	14	TRBJ1-1	.	many	CASSKWERNTEAFF	TGTGCCAGCAGTAAATGGGAAAGGAACACTGAAGCTTTCTTT
TRBV6-5	15	TRBJ2-3	.	few	CASSYVGLDTDTQYF	TGTGCCAGCAGTTACGTCGGACTGGATACAGATACGCAGTATTTT
TRBV29-1	14	TRBJ2-2	.	few	CSVEGGGNTGELFF	TGCAGCGTTGAGGGGGGCGGGAACACCGGGGAGCTGTTTTTT
TRBV27	16	TRBJ2-3	.	few	CASSLGAGRITDTQYF	TGTGCCAGCAGTTTGGGGGCCGGGAGGATCACAGATACGCAGTATTTT
TRBV27	16	TRBJ2-1	.	.	CASSSGYTVIYNEQFF	TGTGCCAGCAGTTCGGGTTACACGGTCATCTACAATGAGCAGTTCTTC
TRBV7-6	15	TRBJ1-1	.	few	CASSLDPGPNTEAFF	TGTGCCAGCAGCTTAGACCCAGGCCCGAACACTGAAGCTTTCTTT
TRBV5-1	13	TRBJ2-5	.	many	CASYSTDDETQYF	TGCGCCAGCTACAGCACGGACGACGAGACCCAGTACTTC
TRBV6-1	13	TRBJ1-6	TRBD1	few	CASSEGTGWTLHF	TGTGCCAGCAGTGAAGGGACAGGTTGGACCCTCCACTTT
TRBV4-1	13	TRBJ2-6	.	few	CASSQGGANVLTF	TGCGCCAGCAGCCAGGGCGGGGCCAACGTCCTGACTTTC
TRBV24-1	12	TRBJ2-5	.	few	CATSGGQETQYF	TGTGCCACCAGTGGGGGTCAAGAGACCCAGTACTTC
TRBV7-9	14	TRBJ2-5	.	few	CASSLAPRGETQYF	TGTGCCAGCAGCTTAGCGCCTAGAGGCGAGACCCAGTACTTC
TRBV5-6	14	TRBJ1-2	TRBD1	few	CASSEGQGRYGYTF	TGTGCCAGCAGCGAGGGACAGGGCAGGTATGGCTACACCTTC
TRBV25-1	15	TRBJ2-5	.	.	CASSESQRPQETQYF	TGTGCCAGCAGTGAATCCCAGCGGCCCCAAGAGACCCAGTACTTC
TRBV4-3	16	TRBJ1-2	.	.	CASSQEGEGGLYGYTF	TGCGCCAGCAGCCAAGAGGGCGAGGGTGGCCTTTATGGCTACACCTTC
TRBV7-9	15	TRBJ2-4	TRBD1	few	CASSLLVGQASFQYF	TGTGCCAGCAGCCTCCTAGTGGGACAGGCTTCGTTTCAGTACTTC
TRBV28	14	TRBJ2-5	.	few	CASSLYRKKETQYF	TGTGCCAGCAGTTTATATCGTAAGAAAGAGACCCAGTACTTC
TRBV9	16	TRBJ2-2	.	many	CASSFRRTLSTGELFF	TGTGCCAGCAGCTTCCGACGGACACTGTCCACCGGGGAGCTGTTTTTT
TRBV5-1	17	TRBJ2-1	TRBD2	.	CASSLVGTSGSYNEQFF	TGCGCCAGCAGCTTGGTTGGGACTAGCGGTTCCTACAATGAGCAGTTCTTC
TRBV7-9	16	TRBJ1-2	TRBD1	few	CASSIYVDRGNYGYTF	TGTGCCAGCAGCATATACGTAGACAGGGGAAACTATGGCTACACCTTC
TRBV13	12	TRBJ2-7	.	.	CASSFPLNEQYF	TGTGCCAGCAGCTTTCCGTTGAACGAGCAGTACTTC
TRBV12-3/TRBV12-4	16	TRBJ1-4	TRBD1	few	CASSSHQGATNEKLFF	TGTGCCAGCAGTTCCCATCAGGGGGCAACTAATGAAAAACTGTTTTTT
TRBV4-2	15	TRBJ2-1	.	few	CASSQEGGGFNEQFF	TGTGCCAGCAGCCAAGAGGGGGGCGGGTTCAATGAGCAGTTCTTC
TRBV15	14	TRBJ1-1	.	.	CATSRDTMNTEAFF	TGTGCCACCAGCAGAGATACCATGAACACTGAAGCTTTCTTT
TRBV4-3	17	TRBJ2-2	.	.	CASSQGGGGLGTGELFF	TGCGCCAGCAGCCAAGGGGGGGGGGGGCTCGGCACCGGGGAGCTGTTTTTT
TRBV28	15	TRBJ2-5	.	few	CASSPNVLGSGTQYF	TGTGCCAGCAGTCCTAACGTCTTGGGTTCGGGGACCCAGTACTTC
TRBV28	16	TRBJ2-7	TRBD1	few	CASSYPTGARSYEQYF	TGTGCCAGCAGTTACCCAACAGGGGCCCGTTCCTACGAGCAGTACTTC
TRBV7-9	15	TRBJ1-5	.	few	CASSLGSSSNQPQHF	TGTGCCAGCAGCTTAGGGTCCTCGTCTAATCAGCCCCAGCATTTT
TRBV7-6	12	TRBJ2-5	.	few	CASRGEQETQYF	TGTGCCAGCAGGGGGGAGCAAGAGACCCAGTACTTC
TRBV12-3/TRBV12-4	17	TRBJ2-1	TRBD2	few	CASSTLLLAGGPYEQFF	TGTGCCAGCAGCACCCTTCTATTAGCGGGGGGGCCCTATGAGCAGTTCTTC
TRBV29-1	14	TRBJ1-1	TRBD1	.	CSVEDTRGGGEAFF	TGCAGCGTTGAAGATACCAGGGGGGGGGGTGAAGCTTTCTTT
TRBV7-8	15	TRBJ1-1	.	few	CASSLGQGWGTEAFF	TGTGCCAGCAGCCTAGGGCAGGGGTGGGGCACTGAAGCTTTCTTT
TRBV6-1	14	TRBJ2-1	.	few	CASSSYALGNEQFF	TGTGCCAGCAGCTCCTACGCTTTGGGCAATGAGCAGTTCTTC
TRBV6-1	15	TRBJ1-1	.	many	CASLQGATRNTEAFF	TGTGCCAGCCTCCAAGGGGCGACGAGGAACACTGAAGCTTTCTTT